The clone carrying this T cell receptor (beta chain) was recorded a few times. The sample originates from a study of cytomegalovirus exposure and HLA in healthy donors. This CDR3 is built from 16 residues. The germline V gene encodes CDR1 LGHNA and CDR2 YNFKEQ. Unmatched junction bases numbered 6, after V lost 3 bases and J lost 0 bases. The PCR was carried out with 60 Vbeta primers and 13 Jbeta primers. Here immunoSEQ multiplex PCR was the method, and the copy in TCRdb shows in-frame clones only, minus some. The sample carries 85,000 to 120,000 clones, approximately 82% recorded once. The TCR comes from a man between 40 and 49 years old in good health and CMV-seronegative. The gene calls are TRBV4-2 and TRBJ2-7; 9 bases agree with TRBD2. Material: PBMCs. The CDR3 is CASSQELAGSSYEQYF. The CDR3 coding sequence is TGTGCCAGCAGCCAGGAACTAGCGGGTAGCTCCTACGAGCAGTACTTC.